The rows below give T cell receptor beta chains drawn from one sample of a study of OX40 agonist ivuxolimab in advanced cancers. Generated by immunoSEQ multiplex PCR, the TCRdb table keeps only in-frame clones and is missing some. This repertoire shows approximately 42,000 clones, roughly four fifths found once; its top ten account for over 2.5%. Material: CD4+ or CD8+ T cells sorted from blood, obtained in a trial of the OX40 agonist ivuxolimab. The receptors stem from an adult with an advanced solid tumor such as melanoma, head and neck, liver or kidney cancer. CDR3s include the opening cysteine and the closing phenylalanine or tryptophan. Fields, in order: V gene, D gene, J gene, clone size, CDR3 protein, CDR3 DNA. The D gene is left open where the match is weak. Only part of the rows carry a size: once, few, many, or a class if the clone is expanded.

V gene: TRBV30; D gene: -; J gene: TRBJ2-7; clone size: -; CDR3 protein: CAWSVQGTYHEQYF; CDR3 DNA: TGTGCCTGGAGTGTACAGGGGACTTACCACGAGCAGTACTTC
V gene: TRBV2; D gene: -; J gene: TRBJ2-5; clone size: few; CDR3 protein: CASGQGETQYF; CDR3 DNA: TGTGCCAGCGGGCAGGGGGAGACCCAGTACTTC
V gene: TRBV29-1; D gene: -; J gene: TRBJ2-2; clone size: -; CDR3 protein: CSPEGGELFF; CDR3 DNA: TGCAGCCCCGAGGGCGGGGAGCTGTTTTTT
V gene: TRBV29-1; D gene: -; J gene: TRBJ2-3; clone size: -; CDR3 protein: CSFWAGGTDTQYF; CDR3 DNA: TGCAGCTTCTGGGCAGGGGGCACAGATACGCAGTATTTT
V gene: TRBV7-9; D gene: -; J gene: TRBJ2-2; clone size: medium-sized; CDR3 protein: CASSPRLHTGELFF; CDR3 DNA: TGTGCCAGCAGCCCACGACTGCACACCGGGGAGCTGTTTTTT
V gene: TRBV5-1; D gene: -; J gene: TRBJ2-1; clone size: -; CDR3 protein: CASSSDLIYNEQFF; CDR3 DNA: TGCGCCAGCAGCTCGGACTTGATTTACAATGAGCAGTTCTTC
V gene: TRBV7-6; D gene: -; J gene: TRBJ2-1; clone size: -; CDR3 protein: CASSGTAYNEQFF; CDR3 DNA: TGTGCCAGCAGCGGAACGGCTTACAATGAGCAGTTCTTC
V gene: TRBV5-1; D gene: -; J gene: TRBJ2-3; clone size: -; CDR3 protein: CASSLAWGAGTDTQYF; CDR3 DNA: TGCGCCAGCAGCTTGGCCTGGGGGGCTGGCACAGATACGCAGTATTTT
V gene: TRBV19; D gene: -; J gene: TRBJ2-5; clone size: -; CDR3 protein: CASSMRNPNQETQYF; CDR3 DNA: TGTGCCAGTAGTATGAGAAACCCCAACCAAGAGACCCAGTACTTC
V gene: TRBV14; D gene: TRBD2; J gene: TRBJ2-7; clone size: -; CDR3 protein: CASSPRTSGRIYEQYF; CDR3 DNA: TGTGCCAGCAGCCCCCGGACTAGCGGGCGCATCTACGAGCAGTACTTC
V gene: TRBV11-3; D gene: -; J gene: TRBJ1-2; clone size: -; CDR3 protein: CASSLGPLRGYTF; CDR3 DNA: TGTGCCAGCAGCTTAGGTCCCCTCCGAGGCTACACCTTC
V gene: TRBV7-3; D gene: -; J gene: TRBJ1-2; clone size: -; CDR3 protein: CASNPGGPYGYTF; CDR3 DNA: TGTGCCAGCAACCCCGGCGGCCCCTATGGCTACACCTTC
V gene: TRBV5-4; D gene: -; J gene: TRBJ1-4; clone size: -; CDR3 protein: CASSPERDLNEKLFF; CDR3 DNA: TGTGCCAGCAGCCCGGAGAGGGACCTTAATGAAAAACTGTTTTTT
V gene: TRBV10-3; D gene: TRBD2; J gene: TRBJ2-7; clone size: -; CDR3 protein: CAISRTSGRTYEQYF; CDR3 DNA: TGTGCCATCAGCCGGACTAGCGGGAGGACCTACGAGCAGTACTTC
V gene: TRBV6-6; D gene: TRBD2; J gene: TRBJ2-5; clone size: -; CDR3 protein: CASSPGVAGGEETQYF; CDR3 DNA: TGTGCCAGCAGTCCGGGGGTAGCGGGAGGGGAAGAGACCCAGTACTTC
V gene: TRBV5-4; D gene: TRBD1; J gene: TRBJ1-1; clone size: few; CDR3 protein: CASSSQGADWTEAFF; CDR3 DNA: TGTGCCAGCAGCTCACAGGGGGCGGATTGGACTGAAGCTTTCTTT